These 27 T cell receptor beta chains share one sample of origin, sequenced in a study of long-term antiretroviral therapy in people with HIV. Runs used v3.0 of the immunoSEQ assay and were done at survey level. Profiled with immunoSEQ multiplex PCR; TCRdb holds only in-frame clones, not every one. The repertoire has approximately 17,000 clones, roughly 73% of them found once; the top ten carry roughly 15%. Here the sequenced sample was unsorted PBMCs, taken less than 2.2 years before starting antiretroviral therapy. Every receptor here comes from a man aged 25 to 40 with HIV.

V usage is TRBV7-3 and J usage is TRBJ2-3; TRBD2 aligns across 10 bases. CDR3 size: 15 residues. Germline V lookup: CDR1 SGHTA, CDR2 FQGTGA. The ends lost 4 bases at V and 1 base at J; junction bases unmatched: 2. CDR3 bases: TGTGCCAGCAGCTACACTAGCGGGGGCACAGATACGCAGTATTTT. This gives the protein CASSYTSGGTDTQYF.

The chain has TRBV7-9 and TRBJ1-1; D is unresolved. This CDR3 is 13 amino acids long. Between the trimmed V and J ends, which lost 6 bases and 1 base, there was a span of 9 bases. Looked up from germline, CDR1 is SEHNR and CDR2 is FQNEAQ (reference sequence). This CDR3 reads CASSPGPNTEAFF. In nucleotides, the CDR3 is TGTGCCAGCAGTCCAGGCCCGAACACTGAAGCTTTCTTT. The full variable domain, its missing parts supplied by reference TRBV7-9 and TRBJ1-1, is DTGVSQNPRHKITKRGQNVTFRCDPISEHNRLYWYRQTLGQGPEFLTYFQNEAQLEKSRLLSDRFSAERPKGSFSTLEIQRTEQGDSAMYLCASSPGPNTEAFFGQGTRLTVV.

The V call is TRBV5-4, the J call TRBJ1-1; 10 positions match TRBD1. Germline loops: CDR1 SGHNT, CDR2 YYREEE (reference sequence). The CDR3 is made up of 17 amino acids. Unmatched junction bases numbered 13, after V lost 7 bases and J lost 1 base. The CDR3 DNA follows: TGTGCCAGCGAAACCGACAGGGGGCGCATCGGGAACACTGAAGCTTTCTTT. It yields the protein CASETDRGRIGNTEAFF.

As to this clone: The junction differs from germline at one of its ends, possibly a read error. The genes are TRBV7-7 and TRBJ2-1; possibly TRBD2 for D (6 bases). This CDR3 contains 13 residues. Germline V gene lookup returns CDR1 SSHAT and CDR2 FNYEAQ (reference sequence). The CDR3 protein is CASSLTSFHEQFF. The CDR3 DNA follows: TGTGCTAGCAGCCTGACTAGTTTTCATGAGCAGTTCTTC.

The CDR3 is CASSQKGQRIYNEQFF. CDR3 sequence (DNA): TGCGCCAGCAGCCAAAAGGGACAGAGGATCTACAATGAGCAGTTCTTC. The chain joins TRBV4-1 to TRBJ2-1, with 7 bases matching TRBD1. The CDR3 is 16 amino acids. Trimming cost V 2 bases and J 3 bases; bases outside gene matches: 7. The germline CDR1 and CDR2 sequences are MGHRA and YSYEKL.

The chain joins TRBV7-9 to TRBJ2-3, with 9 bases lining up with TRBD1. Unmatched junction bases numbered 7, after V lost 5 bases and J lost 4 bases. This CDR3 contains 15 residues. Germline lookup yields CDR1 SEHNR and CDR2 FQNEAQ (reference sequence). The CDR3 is CASSQTGGHSDTQYF. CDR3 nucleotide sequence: TGTGCCAGCAGCCAGACAGGGGGGCACTCAGATACGCAGTATTTT.

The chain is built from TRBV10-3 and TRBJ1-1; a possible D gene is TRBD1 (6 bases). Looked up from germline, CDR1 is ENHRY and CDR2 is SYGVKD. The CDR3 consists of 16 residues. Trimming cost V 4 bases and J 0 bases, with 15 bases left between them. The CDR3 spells CAISASWTAMNTEAFF. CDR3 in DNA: TGTGCCATCAGTGCCTCATGGACAGCCATGAACACTGAAGCTTTCTTT.

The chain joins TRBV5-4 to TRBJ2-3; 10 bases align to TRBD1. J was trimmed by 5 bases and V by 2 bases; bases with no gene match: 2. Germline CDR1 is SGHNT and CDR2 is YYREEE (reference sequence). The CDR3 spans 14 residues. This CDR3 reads CASSFRTGGDTQYF. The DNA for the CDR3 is TGTGCCAGCAGCTTCCGGACAGGGGGAGATACGCAGTATTTT. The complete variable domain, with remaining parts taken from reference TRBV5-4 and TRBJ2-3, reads ETGVTQSPTHLIKTRGQQVTLRCSSQSGHNTVSWYQQALGQGPQFIFQYYREEENGRGNFPPRFSGLQFPNYSSELNVNALELDDSALYLCASSFRTGGDTQYFGPGTRLTVL.

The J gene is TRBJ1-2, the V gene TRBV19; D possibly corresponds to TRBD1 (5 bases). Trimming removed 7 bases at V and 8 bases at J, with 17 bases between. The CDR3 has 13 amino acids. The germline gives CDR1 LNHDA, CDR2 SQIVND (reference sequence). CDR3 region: CASTSQGGRGYTF. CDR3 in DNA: TGTGCCAGTACCTCTCAGGGTGGTCGCGGCTACACCTTC.

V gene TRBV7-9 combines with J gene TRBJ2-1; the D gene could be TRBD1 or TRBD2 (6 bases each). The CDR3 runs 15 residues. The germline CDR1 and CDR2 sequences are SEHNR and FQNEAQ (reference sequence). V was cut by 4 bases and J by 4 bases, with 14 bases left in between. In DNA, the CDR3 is TGTGCCAGCAGCTCGGCCGGGGGCCTTTACAATGAGCAGTTCTTC. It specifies CASSSAGGLYNEQFF.

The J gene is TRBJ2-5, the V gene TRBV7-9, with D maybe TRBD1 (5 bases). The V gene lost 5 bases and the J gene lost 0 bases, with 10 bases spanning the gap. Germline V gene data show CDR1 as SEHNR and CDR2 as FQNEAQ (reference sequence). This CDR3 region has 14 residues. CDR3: CASSKTAYQETQYF. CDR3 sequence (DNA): TGTGCCAGCAGCAAGACAGCGTACCAAGAGACCCAGTACTTC.

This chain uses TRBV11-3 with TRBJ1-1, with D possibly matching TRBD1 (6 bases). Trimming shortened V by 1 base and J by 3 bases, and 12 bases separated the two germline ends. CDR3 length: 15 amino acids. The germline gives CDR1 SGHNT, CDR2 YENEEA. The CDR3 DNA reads TGTGCCAGCAGCTTAGCTAACAGGGCCGACACTGAAGCTTTCTTT. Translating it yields CASSLANRADTEAFF.

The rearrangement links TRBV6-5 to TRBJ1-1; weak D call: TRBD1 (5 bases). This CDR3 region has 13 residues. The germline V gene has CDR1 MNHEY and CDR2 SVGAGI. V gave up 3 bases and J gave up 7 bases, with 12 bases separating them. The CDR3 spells CASSYSGPLEAFF. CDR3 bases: TGTGCCAGCAGTTATTCAGGGCCGCTTGAAGCTTTCTTT.

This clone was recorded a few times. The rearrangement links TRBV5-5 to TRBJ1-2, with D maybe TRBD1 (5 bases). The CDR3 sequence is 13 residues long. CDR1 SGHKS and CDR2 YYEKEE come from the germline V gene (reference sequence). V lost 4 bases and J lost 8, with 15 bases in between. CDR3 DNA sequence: TGTGCCAGCAGCATACAGGAGCCCGTGGGCTACACCTTC. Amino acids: CASSIQEPVGYTF.

The CDR3 sequence: CASSVGVTKNIQYF. The CDR3 DNA reads as TGTGCCAGCAGTGTCGGGGTTACCAAAAACATTCAGTACTTC. This chain uses TRBV27 with TRBJ2-4; D is possibly TRBD2 (5 bases). This CDR3 is 14 amino acids long. V was clipped by 5 bases and J by 2 bases, with 10 bases between them. Germline loops: CDR1 MNHEY, CDR2 SMNVEV (reference sequence).

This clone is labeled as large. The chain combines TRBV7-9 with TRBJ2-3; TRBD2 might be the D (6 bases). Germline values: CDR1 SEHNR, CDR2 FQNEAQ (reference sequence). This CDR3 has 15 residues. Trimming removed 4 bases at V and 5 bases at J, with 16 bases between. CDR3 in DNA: TGTGCCAGCAGCTCATGGCGGGGCTCAGGAGATACGCAGTATTTT. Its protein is CASSSWRGSGDTQYF. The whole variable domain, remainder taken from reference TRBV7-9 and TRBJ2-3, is DTGVSQNPRHKITKRGQNVTFRCDPISEHNRLYWYRQTLGQGPEFLTYFQNEAQLEKSRLLSDRFSAERPKGSFSTLEIQRTEQGDSAMYLCASSSWRGSGDTQYFGPGTRLTVL.

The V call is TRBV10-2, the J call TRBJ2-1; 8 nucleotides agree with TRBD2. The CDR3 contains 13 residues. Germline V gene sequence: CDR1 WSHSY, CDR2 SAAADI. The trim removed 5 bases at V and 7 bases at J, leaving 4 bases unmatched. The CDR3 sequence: CASSIAGMNEQFF. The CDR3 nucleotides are TGCGCCAGCAGTATAGCGGGGATGAATGAGCAGTTCTTC.

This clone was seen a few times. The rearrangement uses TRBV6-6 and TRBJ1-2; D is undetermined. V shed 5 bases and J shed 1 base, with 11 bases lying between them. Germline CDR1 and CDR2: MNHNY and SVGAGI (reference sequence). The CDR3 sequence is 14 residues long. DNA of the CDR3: TGTGCCAGCAGTATCGACGGATATAACTATGGCTACACCTTC. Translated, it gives CASSIDGYNYGYTF.

Written as DNA, the CDR3 is TGTGCCAGCAGCGAATGGGATCTAGCCAAAAACATTCAGTACTTC. Protein sequence: CASSEWDLAKNIQYF. The chain combines TRBV2 with TRBJ2-4; D is undetermined. With 6 bases removed from V and 0 bases from J, the gap between germline ends came to 12 bases. Germline assignment: CDR1 SNHLY and CDR2 FYNNEI. This CDR3 contains 15 residues. Drawing the rest from reference TRBV2 and TRBJ2-4, the complete variable domain is EPEVTQTPSHQVTQMGQEVILRCVPISNHLYFYWYRQILGQKVEFLVSFYNNEISEKSEIFDDQFSVERPDGSNFTLKIRSTKLEDSAMYFCASSEWDLAKNIQYFGAGTRLSVL.

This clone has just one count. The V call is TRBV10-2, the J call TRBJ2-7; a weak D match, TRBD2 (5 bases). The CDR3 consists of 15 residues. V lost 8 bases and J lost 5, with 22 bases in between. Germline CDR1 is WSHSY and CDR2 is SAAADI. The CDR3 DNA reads TGCGCCAGCGTTGCCGTCCTAGCCCCCTCGGACGAGCAGTACTTC. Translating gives CASVAVLAPSDEQYF.

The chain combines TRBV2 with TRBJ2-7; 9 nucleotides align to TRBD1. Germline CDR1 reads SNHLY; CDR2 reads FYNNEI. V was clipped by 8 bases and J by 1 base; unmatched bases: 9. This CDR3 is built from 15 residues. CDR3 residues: CASCKTGTGSYEQYF. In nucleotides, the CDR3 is TGTGCCAGCTGCAAGACCGGGACAGGGTCCTACGAGCAGTACTTC. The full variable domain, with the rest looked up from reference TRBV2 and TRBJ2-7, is EPEVTQTPSHQVTQMGQEVILRCVPISNHLYFYWYRQILGQKVEFLVSFYNNEISEKSEIFDDQFSVERPDGSNFTLKIRSTKLEDSAMYFCASCKTGTGSYEQYFGPGTRLTVT.

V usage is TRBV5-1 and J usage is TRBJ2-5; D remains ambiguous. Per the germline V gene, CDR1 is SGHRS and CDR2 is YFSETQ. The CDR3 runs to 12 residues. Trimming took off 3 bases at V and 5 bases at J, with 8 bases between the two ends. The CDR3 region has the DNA TGCGCCAGCAGCTCTGCTGGCGAGACCCAGTACTTC. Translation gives CASSSAGETQYF.

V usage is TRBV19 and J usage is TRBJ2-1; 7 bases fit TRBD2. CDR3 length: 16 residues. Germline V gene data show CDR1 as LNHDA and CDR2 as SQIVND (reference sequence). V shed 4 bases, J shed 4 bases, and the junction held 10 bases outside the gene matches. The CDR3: CASSRFISGDYNEQFF. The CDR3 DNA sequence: TGTGCCAGTAGTAGATTTATAAGCGGGGATTACAATGAGCAGTTCTTC.

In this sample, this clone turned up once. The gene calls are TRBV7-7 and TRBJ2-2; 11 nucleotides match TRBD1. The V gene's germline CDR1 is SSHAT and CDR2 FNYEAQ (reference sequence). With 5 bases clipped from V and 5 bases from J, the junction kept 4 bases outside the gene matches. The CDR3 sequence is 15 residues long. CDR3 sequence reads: CASSPGTGGTGELFF. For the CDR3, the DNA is TGTGCCAGCAGCCCCGGGACAGGGGGAACCGGGGAGCTGTTTTTT.

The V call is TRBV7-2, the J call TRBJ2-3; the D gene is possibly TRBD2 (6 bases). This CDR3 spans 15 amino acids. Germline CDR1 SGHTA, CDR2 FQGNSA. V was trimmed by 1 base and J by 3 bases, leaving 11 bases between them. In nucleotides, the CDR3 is TGTGCCAGCAGCTTAGTAAACAGCGGGACAGATACGCAGTATTTT. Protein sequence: CASSLVNSGTDTQYF.

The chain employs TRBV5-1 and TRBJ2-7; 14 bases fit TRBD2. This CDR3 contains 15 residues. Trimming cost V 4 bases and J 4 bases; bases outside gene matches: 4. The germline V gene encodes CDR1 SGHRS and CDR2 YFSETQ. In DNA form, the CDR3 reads TGCGCCAGCAGCCAAGGGACTAGCGGGAGTTACGAGCAGTACTTC. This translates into CASSQGTSGSYEQYF.

CDR3 sequence reads: CASGPGHTNEKLFF. DNA for the CDR3: TGTGCCAGTGGTCCGGGGCATACTAATGAAAAACTGTTTTTT. This chain uses TRBV6-1 with TRBJ1-4; D perhaps matches TRBD1 (5 bases). The CDR3 loop spans 14 amino acids. Germline loops: CDR1 MNHNS, CDR2 SASEGT. Trimming shortened V by 9 bases and J by 2 bases, and 13 bases separated the two germline ends.